This T cell receptor beta chain was sequenced for a study of blood T cell repertoires in COVID-19. Study-wide background: T cells, B-cell-depleted T cells, or PBMCs provided the cDNA or gDNA that served as material.

Trimming removed 4 bases from V and 8 bases from J, with 12 bases in between. This CDR3 is built from 12 residues. Germline V gives CDR1 SGHDT, CDR2 YYEEEE. Some clones are missing from TCRdb's copy, which holds only in-frame ones; the method was immunoSEQ multiplex PCR. The profile shows about 180,000 clones, approximately 79% of them singletons. Sequencing used peripheral blood. The chain uses TRBV5-6 and TRBJ1-2; D is uncertain. This clonotype originated in a woman aged 55-69 years with COVID-19, enrolled during active disease. The CDR3 DNA sequence: TGTGCCAGCAGCCCCAGCCGGAGGGGCTACACCTTC. As protein: CASSPSRRGYTF.